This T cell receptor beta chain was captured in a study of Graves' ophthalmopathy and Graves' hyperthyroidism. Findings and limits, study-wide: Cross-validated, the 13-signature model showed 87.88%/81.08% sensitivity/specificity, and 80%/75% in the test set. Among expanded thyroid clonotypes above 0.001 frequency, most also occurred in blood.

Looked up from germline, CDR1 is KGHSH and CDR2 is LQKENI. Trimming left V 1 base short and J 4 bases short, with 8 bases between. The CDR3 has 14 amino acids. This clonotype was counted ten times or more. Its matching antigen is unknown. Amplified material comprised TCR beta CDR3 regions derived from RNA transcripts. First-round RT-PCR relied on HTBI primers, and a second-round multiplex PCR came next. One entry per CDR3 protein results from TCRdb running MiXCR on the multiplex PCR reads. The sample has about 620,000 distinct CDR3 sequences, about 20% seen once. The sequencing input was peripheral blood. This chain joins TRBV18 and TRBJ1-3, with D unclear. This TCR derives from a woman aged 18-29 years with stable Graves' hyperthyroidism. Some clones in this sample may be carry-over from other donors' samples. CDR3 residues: CASSPRGEGNTIYF. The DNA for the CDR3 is TGTGCCAGCTCACCACGGGGAGAAGGAAACACCATATATTTT.